Here is one TCR beta chain with its context. The antigen is undetermined. The CDR3 spans 21 residues. Germline V CDR1 and CDR2: SGHRS, YFSETQ. The V end was cut by 0 bases, the J end by 5 bases, with 27 bases between. Libraries were prepared by immunoSEQ multiplex PCR; TCRdb keeps only in-frame clonotypes and omits some of them. The data show some 140,000 clones, with over 90% seen just once and about 0.91% held by the top ten. This entry belongs to a study of T cell responses to AZD1222 COVID-19 vaccine. Findings and caveats of the study: Only a handful of people who got AZD1222 tested seropositive at baseline.

The rearrangement joins TRBV5-1 to TRBJ1-6, with D uncertain. The receptor comes from an adult in good health. This specimen was peripheral blood, taken on day 0 of AZD1222 vaccination. In DNA, the CDR3 is TGCGCCAGCAGCTTGGAATTGATTGTCCCCACGACATACGCAGATAATTCACCCCTCCACTTT. Translated: CASSLELIVPTTYADNSPLHF.